This T cell receptor beta chain was recorded in a study of a mutant IDH1 vaccine in newly diagnosed glioma. For the study at large: Patients were pretreated with radiotherapy, temozolomide, or both, mostly both.

Time point denoted: week 23, last vaccination. Vaccination comprised doses that each held 300 ug of mutant IDH1 20-mer peptide, plus topical imiquimod. Every donor had a new WHO grade 3 or 4 astrocytoma that was IDH1-mutant, with loss of nuclear ATRX. Comment on this clone: Its antigen is currently unknown.

The germline V gene encodes CDR1 SNHLY and CDR2 FYNNEI. The V gene lost 7 bases and the J gene lost 0 bases, with 13 bases spanning the gap. CDR3 size: 16 residues. The repertoire was sequenced with immunoSEQ multiplex PCR; TCRdb's copy has only in-frame clones and lacks some. The sample has about 55,000 clones, over 70% seen once. Study-level findings and limits: Patients mounted vaccine-induced immune responses in 93.3% of cases.

This TCR derives from a middle-aged man with glioma. The sample was PBMCs, taken from a glioma patient whose treatment included an IDH1 peptide vaccine. This sequence joins TRBV2 and TRBJ2-6; D not certain. CDR3 nucleotide sequence: TGTGCCAGCACCCCGTTCACCGCCTCTGGGGCCAACGTCCTGACTTTC. Translating it yields CASTPFTASGANVLTF. Combining the CDR3 with reference TRBV2 and TRBJ2-6 gives the whole variable domain EPEVTQTPSHQVTQMGQEVILRCVPISNHLYFYWYRQILGQKVEFLVSFYNNEISEKSEIFDDQFSVERPDGSNFTLKIRSTKLEDSAMYFCASTPFTASGANVLTFGAGSRLTVL.